This TCR beta chain was captured in a study of T cells in Graves' hyperthyroidism and ophthalmopathy. In the study overall: Peripheral blood draws took place at initial diagnosis, ahead of any treatment.

The CDR3 consists of 17 residues. Germline-derived CDR1 and CDR2 are SGHNT and YYREEE (reference sequence). Trimming pared 0 bases from V and 7 bases from J, leaving 17 bases between. Exclusion of a patient resulted from uncontrolled infection, other autoimmune disease, pregnancy or lactation. From RNA transcripts, TCR beta CDR3 regions were amplified. The HTBI set primed first-round TCR CDR3 RT-PCR. TCRdb re-derived calls from the multiplex PCR reads in MiXCR, one entry per CDR3 protein. The table records about 350,000 distinct CDR3 sequences, approximately 18% of them present only once. This TCR was recovered from a woman aged 30 to 39 with Graves' hyperthyroidism that later progressed to Graves' ophthalmopathy. The sequencing sample was made of blood. This chain joins TRBV5-4 and TRBJ1-6; D call uncertain. The CDR3 loop reads CASSLDTMPGENSPLHF. In DNA, the CDR3 is TGTGCCAGCAGCTTGGATACGATGCCGGGAGAAAATTCACCCCTCCACTTT. Together with reference TRBV5-4 and TRBJ1-6, the CDR3 gives the full variable domain: ETGVTQSPTHLIKTRGQQVTLRCSSQSGHNTVSWYQQALGQGPQFIFQYYREEENGRGNFPPRFSGLQFPNYSSELNVNALELDDSALYLCASSLDTMPGENSPLHFGNGTRLTVT.